This T cell receptor beta chain was captured by sequencing in a study of T cells after yellow fever vaccination. Each CDR3 protein is one row after TCRdb ran MiXCR on the 5' RACE reads. This sample has about 340,000 distinct CDR3 sequences, with 3.5% to 4.5% found just once. The CDR3 sequence is 15 residues long. Germline lookup yields CDR1 SGHVS and CDR2 FQNEAQ. Trimming took off 0 bases at V and 4 bases at J, with 10 bases between the two ends. The sequenced sample was PBMCs, obtained 5 days after the yellow fever booster vaccination. The chain has TRBV7-8 and TRBJ1-5, with D uncertain. This receptor was taken from a man between 18 and 35 years old who received the YFV17D yellow fever vaccine. In DNA form, the CDR3 reads TGTGCCAGCAGCTTAGCGCAATCGATTAATCAGCCCCAGCATTTT. Its protein is CASSLAQSINQPQHF.